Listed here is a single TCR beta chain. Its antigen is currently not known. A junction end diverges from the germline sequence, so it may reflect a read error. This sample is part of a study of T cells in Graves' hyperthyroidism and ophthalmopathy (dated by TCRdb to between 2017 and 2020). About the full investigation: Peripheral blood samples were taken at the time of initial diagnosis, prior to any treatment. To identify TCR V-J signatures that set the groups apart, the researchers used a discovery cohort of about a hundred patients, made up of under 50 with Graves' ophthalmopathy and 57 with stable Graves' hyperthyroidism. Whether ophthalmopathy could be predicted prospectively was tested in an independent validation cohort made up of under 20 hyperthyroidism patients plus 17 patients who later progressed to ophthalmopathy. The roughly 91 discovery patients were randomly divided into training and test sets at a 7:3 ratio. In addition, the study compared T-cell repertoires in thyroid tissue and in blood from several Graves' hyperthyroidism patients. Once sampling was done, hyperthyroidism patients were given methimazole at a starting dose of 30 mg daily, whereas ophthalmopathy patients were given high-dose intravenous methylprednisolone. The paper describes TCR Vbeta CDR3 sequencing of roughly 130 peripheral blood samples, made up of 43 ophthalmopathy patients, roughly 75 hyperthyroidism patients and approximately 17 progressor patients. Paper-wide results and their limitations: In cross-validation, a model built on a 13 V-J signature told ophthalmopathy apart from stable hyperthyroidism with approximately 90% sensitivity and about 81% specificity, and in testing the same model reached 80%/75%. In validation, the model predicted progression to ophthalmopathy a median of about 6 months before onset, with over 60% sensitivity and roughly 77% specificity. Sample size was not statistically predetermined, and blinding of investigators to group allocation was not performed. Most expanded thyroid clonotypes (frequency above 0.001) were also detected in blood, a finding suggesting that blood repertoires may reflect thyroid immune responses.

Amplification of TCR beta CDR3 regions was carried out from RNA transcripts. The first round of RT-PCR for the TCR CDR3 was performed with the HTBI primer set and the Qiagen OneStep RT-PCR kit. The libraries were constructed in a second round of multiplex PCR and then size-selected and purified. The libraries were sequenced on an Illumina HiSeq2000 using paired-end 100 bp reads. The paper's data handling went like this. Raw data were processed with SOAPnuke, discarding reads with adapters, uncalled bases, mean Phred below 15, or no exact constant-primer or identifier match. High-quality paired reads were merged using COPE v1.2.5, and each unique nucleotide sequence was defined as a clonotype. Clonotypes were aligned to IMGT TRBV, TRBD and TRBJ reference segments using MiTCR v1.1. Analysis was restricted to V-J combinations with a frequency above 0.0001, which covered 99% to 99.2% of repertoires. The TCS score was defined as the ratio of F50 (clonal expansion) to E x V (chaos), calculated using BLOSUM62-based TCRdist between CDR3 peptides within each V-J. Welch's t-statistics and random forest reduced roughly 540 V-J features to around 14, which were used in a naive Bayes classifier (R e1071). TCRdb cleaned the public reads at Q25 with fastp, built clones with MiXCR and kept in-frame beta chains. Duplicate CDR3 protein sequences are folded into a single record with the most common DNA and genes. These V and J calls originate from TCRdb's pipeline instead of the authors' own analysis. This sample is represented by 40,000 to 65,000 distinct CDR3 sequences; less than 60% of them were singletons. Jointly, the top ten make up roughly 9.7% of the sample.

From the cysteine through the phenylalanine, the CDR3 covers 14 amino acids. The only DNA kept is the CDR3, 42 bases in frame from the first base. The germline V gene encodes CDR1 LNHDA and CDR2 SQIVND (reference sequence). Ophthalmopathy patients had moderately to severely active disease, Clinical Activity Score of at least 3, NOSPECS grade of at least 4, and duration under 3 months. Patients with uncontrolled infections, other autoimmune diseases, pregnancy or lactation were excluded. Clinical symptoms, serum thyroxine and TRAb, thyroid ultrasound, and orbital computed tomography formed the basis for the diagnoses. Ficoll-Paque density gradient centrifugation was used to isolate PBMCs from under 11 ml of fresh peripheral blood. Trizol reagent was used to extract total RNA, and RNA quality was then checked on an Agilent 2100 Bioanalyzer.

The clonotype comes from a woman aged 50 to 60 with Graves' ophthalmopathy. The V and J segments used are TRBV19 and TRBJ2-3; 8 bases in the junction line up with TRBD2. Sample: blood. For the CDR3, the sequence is CATADRGGAETLYF. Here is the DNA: TGTGCCACCGCAGACCGGGGGGGGGCAGAGACGCTGTATTTT.